Listed below are T cell receptor beta chains from one sample, sequenced in a study of blood T cell repertoires in COVID-19. Produced via immunoSEQ multiplex PCR; TCRdb's table is partial and in-frame only. The sample holds approximately 290,000 clones, 70% to 85% seen once. Sequenced input: peripheral blood. All receptors come from a human donor with COVID-19, enrolled during active disease. The donor label of this sample is uncertain. The CDR3 runs from the conserved cysteine through the conserved F or W. Each record gives: D gene, clone size, V gene, J gene, CDR3 DNA, CDR3 protein. The D gene is left open where the match is weak. The size of a clone is reported for some rows only, either as once, few or many, or as a class for expanded clones.

TRBD1	.	TRBV4-1	TRBJ1-4	TGCGCCAGCAGCCAAGAACAGGGGCTAAATAAACTGTTTTTT	CASSQEQGLNKLFF
.	.	TRBV5-5	TRBJ2-2	TGTGCCAGCAGGGAGACAGGCGCGAACACCGGGGAGCTGTTTTTT	CASRETGANTGELFF
.	.	TRBV29-1	TRBJ2-7	TGCAGTGCCTCCAGGGGGGAAGCCTACGAGCAGTACTTC	CSASRGEAYEQYF
.	.	TRBV2	TRBJ1-1	TGTGCCAGCAGGCTAGGTGTGGGGGGGTCTGAAGCTTTCTTT	CASRLGVGGSEAFF
.	once	TRBV5-1	TRBJ2-7	TGCGCCAGCAGCCCGGAGGGGGCGAGGCACTACGAGCAGTACTTC	CASSPEGARHYEQYF
.	.	TRBV30	TRBJ1-6	TGTGCCTGGAGTGTACTAGAGGGTTACTCACCCCTCCACTTT	CAWSVLEGYSPLHF
.	.	TRBV6-6	TRBJ1-6	TGTGCCAGCAGGAGCCGGGGTAATAATTCACCCCTCCACTTT	CASRSRGNNSPLHF
.	.	TRBV11-3	TRBJ2-5	TGTGCCAGCAGCCGGGGATTTCGAGAGACCCAGTACTTC	CASSRGFRETQYF
TRBD2	once	TRBV7-3	TRBJ2-1	TGTGCCAGCAGCTCCACTAGCGTCCTTTCCTACAATGAGCAGTTCTTC	CASSSTSVLSYNEQFF
TRBD1	.	TRBV10-3	TRBJ2-7	TGTGCCATCAGTGAAGCGAATTCCGGGACAGGGCTATACGAGCAGTACTTC	CAISEANSGTGLYEQYF
.	.	TRBV7-9	TRBJ1-4	TGTGCCAGCAGCTTAACAGGTAGTGAAAAACTGTTTTTT	CASSLTGSEKLFF
.	once	TRBV5-1	TRBJ2-1	TGCGCCAGCAGCCGGGGACATAGGAGCTCCTACAATGAGCAGTTCTTC	CASSRGHRSSYNEQFF
.	.	TRBV11-1	TRBJ1-1	TGTGCCAGCAGTTATTGGAGTGGGGCGGATGAAGCTTTCTTT	CASSYWSGADEAFF
TRBD2	.	TRBV5-8	TRBJ2-1	TGTGCCAGCAGCTTGAAACTAGCGGGAGTGGCTGAGCAGTTCTTC	CASSLKLAGVAEQFF
.	.	TRBV7-2	TRBJ2-1	TGTGCCAGCAGCTTAGGCGAGCCTGCCTACAATGAGCAGTTCTTC	CASSLGEPAYNEQFF
.	.	TRBV27	TRBJ1-6	TGTGCCAGCAGTTTCAATAATTCACCCCTCCACTTT	CASSFNNSPLHF
TRBD1	few	TRBV7-3	TRBJ1-5	TGTGCCAGCAGCCCGACGGGGACAGGGAATCAGCCCCAGCATTTT	CASSPTGTGNQPQHF
TRBD1	.	TRBV30	TRBJ1-6	TGTGCCTGGATCCAGGACAGGGGCAATTCACCCCTCCACTTT	CAWIQDRGNSPLHF
.	.	TRBV6-6	TRBJ1-1	TGTGCCAGCAGCCAAGGGAGATATGAAGCTTTCTTT	CASSQGRYEAFF
.	.	TRBV9	TRBJ1-1	TGTGCCAGCAGCGTAGGCCGGGGGGGTTTCATCTCTGAAGCTTTCTTT	CASSVGRGGFISEAFF
TRBD1	.	TRBV3-1/TRBV3-2	TRBJ1-1	TGTGCCAGCAGCCAAGGACAGGGGATCACTGAAGCTTTCTTT	CASSQGQGITEAFF
TRBD1	.	TRBV27	TRBJ1-1	TGTGCCAGCAGTTTATCGCCGGGACAGGGACGACTAGCTTTCTTT	CASSLSPGQGRLAFF
TRBD1	.	TRBV6-6	TRBJ1-5	TGTGCCAGCACCACCCAGGGGGATCAGCCCCAGCATTTT	CASTTQGDQPQHF
TRBD2	.	TRBV7-2	TRBJ2-2	TGTGCCAGCAGCCCTAGACTAGCGGGGGTCCCTACCGGGGAGCTGTTTTTT	CASSPRLAGVPTGELFF
.	.	TRBV18	TRBJ1-3	TGTGCCAGCTCACCGCCTGTCGGGAGCCCAGAGGCAAACACCATATATTTT	CASSPPVGSPEANTIYF
.	few	TRBV27	TRBJ1-4	TGTGCCAGCACCTCCCTATCCGCAACTAATGAAAAACTGTTTTTT	CASTSLSATNEKLFF
TRBD1	.	TRBV29-1	TRBJ1-6	TGCAGCGTAGCGGACAGGGCAGATTCACCCCTCCACTTT	CSVADRADSPLHF
.	.	TRBV28	TRBJ1-5	TGTGCCAGCACTAACGGACAGCAGTATCAGCCCCAGCATTTT	CASTNGQQYQPQHF
.	.	TRBV7-2	TRBJ2-3	TGTGCCAGCAGCTTAGTATTTAAAGATACGCAGTATTTT	CASSLVFKDTQYF
TRBD1	.	TRBV18	TRBJ2-6	TGTGCCAGCTCACCTTTATACAGGGGAGCTGGGGCCAACGTCCTGACTTTC	CASSPLYRGAGANVLTF
.	.	TRBV9	TRBJ1-1	TGTGCCAGCAGCGTAGGGGGGACAAGGAACACTGAAGCTTTCTTT	CASSVGGTRNTEAFF
.	.	TRBV7-9	TRBJ1-3	TGTGCCAGCACCGACAGCTCTGGAAACACCATATATTTT	CASTDSSGNTIYF
.	.	TRBV30	TRBJ1-6	TGTGCCTGGAGTGTAAGGCGGGACTATAATTCACCCCTCCACTTT	CAWSVRRDYNSPLHF